Following are 24 T cell receptor beta chains from one sample sequenced in a study of radiotherapy plus CTLA-4 blockade in lung cancer. Generated by immunoSEQ multiplex PCR, the TCRdb table keeps only in-frame clones and is missing some. The sample lists around 72,000 clones; approximately 80% were seen once. The sequencing used peripheral blood, collected from a patient treated with radiotherapy plus ipilimumab. These receptors came from a human donor with non-small cell lung cancer who had a complete response to radiotherapy plus ipilimumab.

Notes on this clone: Relative to the germline gene, one junction end is altered; a read error may explain this. This sequence joins TRBV9 and TRBJ2-1; D might be TRBD1 or TRBD2, each matching 5 bases. Germline CDR1 reads SGDLS; CDR2 reads YYNGEE. The CDR3 sequence is 19 residues long. CDR3 region: CGSSANRSPRGRPNNEQFF. The CDR3 bases are TGTGGCAGCAGCGCAAACAGATCCCCACGGGGACGTCCGAACAATGAGCAGTTCTTC.

J is TRBJ2-3 and V is TRBV6-1; the D is unclear. V lost 7 bases and J 2 bases, leaving 13 bases between the germline ends. The CDR3 covers 14 residues. Looked up from germline, CDR1 is MNHNS and CDR2 is SASEGT. The CDR3 loop is CASNSRSATDTQYF. The CDR3 region has the DNA TGTGCCAGCAACTCCCGATCGGCCACAGATACGCAGTATTTT.

The chain links TRBV5-4 to TRBJ2-1, with D tentatively TRBD1 or TRBD2 (5 bases each). This CDR3 contains 13 residues. CDR1 is SGHNT, CDR2 YYREEE, per germline (reference sequence). With 0 bases removed from V and 10 bases from J, the gap between germline ends came to 11 bases. Here the CDR3 reads CASSLDEGREQFF. Here the CDR3 DNA reads TGTGCCAGCAGCTTGGATGAGGGGCGCGAGCAGTTCTTC.

The gene calls are TRBV6-5 and TRBJ2-7; D gene uncertain. The CDR3 runs to 15 residues. Trimming stripped 6 bases from V and 2 bases from J, with 17 bases between. Germline V gene sequence: CDR1 MNHEY, CDR2 SVGAGI. The CDR3 nucleotides read TGTGCCAGCAGCCCCCGACACAAGAGGACCTACGAGCAGTACTTC. Protein sequence: CASSPRHKRTYEQYF.

The chain employs TRBV6-5 and TRBJ2-2; the match to TRBD2 covers 7 bases. The CDR3 spans 16 residues. V shed 0 bases and J 0 bases; nucleotides not matched to a gene: 1. Germline CDR1 reads MNHEY; CDR2 reads SVGAGI. This chain's CDR3 is CASSYSSGANTGELFF. CDR3 sequence (DNA): TGTGCCAGCAGTTACTCAAGCGGGGCGAACACCGGGGAGCTGTTTTTT.

J is TRBJ2-1 and V is TRBV4-3; 10 bases align to TRBD2. The V gene's germline CDR1 is LGHNA and CDR2 YSLEER. V was clipped by 0 bases and J by 4 bases; unmatched bases: 6. This CDR3 spans 17 amino acids. CDR3 DNA sequence: TGCGCCAGCAGCCAAGACCGCGCACTAGCGGGATACAATGAGCAGTTCTTC. Its translation: CASSQDRALAGYNEQFF.

The genes are TRBV10-2 and TRBJ2-1; TRBD2 is a possible D gene (5 bases). The germline V gene encodes CDR1 WSHSY and CDR2 SAAADI. V was clipped by 6 bases and J by 4 bases, with 19 bases between them. The CDR3 is 16 amino acids. The CDR3 DNA reads as TGCGCCAGCAGGGAGATACGGTTATCGGGGTACAATGAGCAGTTCTTC. Residues: CASREIRLSGYNEQFF.

The V and J genes are TRBV6-5 and TRBJ2-2; tentative D call: TRBD1 (5 bases). The V end was cut by 6 bases, the J end by 5 bases, with 13 bases between. Germline CDR1 reads MNHEY; CDR2 reads SVGAGI. The CDR3 is 14 amino acids. DNA for the CDR3: TGTGCCAGCAGGGAGTTACAGGAAACCGGGGAGCTGTTTTTT. The encoded protein is CASRELQETGELFF.

This clone was observed a single time. V and J are TRBV14 and TRBJ2-6; 8 bases fit TRBD2. CDR1 is SGHDN, CDR2 FVKESK, per germline. This CDR3 has 16 amino acids. The V gene end was trimmed by 4 bases and the J gene end by 4 bases; junction bases not matched to a gene: 6. The CDR3 nucleotides are TGTGCCAGCAGCCCCGGGAGGGGGGACGGGGCCAACGTCCTGACTTTC. Translated, it gives CASSPGRGDGANVLTF.

V is TRBV11-2 and J is TRBJ1-3; D may be TRBD1 (6 bases). V lost 2 bases, J lost 0 bases, and 14 bases lay in between. Germline CDR1 reads SGHAT; CDR2 reads FQNNGV. This CDR3 contains 17 residues. CDR3 loop: CASSLTSPDSSGNTIYF. For the CDR3, the DNA is TGTGCCAGCAGCTTAACCAGTCCGGACAGCTCTGGAAACACCATATATTTT.

The genes are TRBV30 and TRBJ2-5; either TRBD1 or TRBD2 may supply D (5 bases each). Per germline, CDR1 GTSNPN and CDR2 SVGIG (reference sequence). The V and J ends lost 5 bases and 1 base respectively, with 8 bases between them. This CDR3 is built from 12 residues. The chain's CDR3 is CAWAGTQETQYF. As DNA, the CDR3 is TGTGCCTGGGCCGGGACCCAAGAGACCCAGTACTTC.

The chain links TRBV10-1 to TRBJ1-6; D is uncertain. This CDR3 is built from 13 residues. Germline V lookup: CDR1 WNHNN, CDR2 SYGVQD (reference sequence). V was shortened by 8 bases and J by 10 bases, with 15 bases between the two germline ends. CDR3 sequence (DNA): TGCGCCAGCGCGGCCCGGGAATCCTCACCCCTCCACTTT. Its translation: CASAARESSPLHF.

The V and J genes are TRBV30 and TRBJ2-7; no reliable D call. This CDR3 is 13 amino acids long. Trimming left V 1 base short and J 3 bases short, with 10 bases between. CDR1 and CDR2 (germline): GTSNPN, SVGIG (reference sequence). The CDR3 DNA reads TGTGCCTGGAGTGCCCCCGGAATCTACGAGCAGTACTTC. Translation gives CAWSAPGIYEQYF.

The V gene is TRBV5-6, the J gene TRBJ1-2, with D hard to call. CDR1 is SGHDT, CDR2 YYEEEE, per germline. The V end lost 4 bases, the J end lost 4 bases, and 14 bases lay between the germline ends. The CDR3 has 14 residues. The CDR3 DNA reads as TGTGCCAGCAGCCACGGAGCCCCGTCCTATGGCTACACCTTC. This translates into CASSHGAPSYGYTF.

As to this clone: The junction does not match germline at one end; this may be a read error. In DNA, the CDR3 is TGTGCTAGCAGCTTAGACCGGGACATAAATGAGCAGTTCTTC. It specifies CASSLDRDINEQFF. The genes are TRBV7-7 and TRBJ2-1; a possible D gene is TRBD1 (6 bases). CDR1 is SSHAT and CDR2 is FNYEAQ in the germline V gene (reference sequence). The CDR3 spans 14 residues. Combining the CDR3 with reference TRBV7-7 and TRBJ2-1 gives the whole variable domain GAGVSQSPRYKVTKRGQDVTLRCDPISSHATLYWYQQALGQGPEFLTYFNYEAQPDKSGLPSDRFSAERPEGSISTLTIQRTEQRDSAMYRCASSLDRDINEQFFGPGTRLTVL.

The chain joins TRBV15 to TRBJ1-1; D remains unclear. Trimming stripped 5 bases from V and 2 bases from J, with 6 bases between. This CDR3 comprises 12 residues. Per the germline V gene, CDR1 is LNHNV and CDR2 is YYDKDF (reference sequence). CDR3 bases: TGTGCCACCAGCCGTGTTAACACTGAAGCTTTCTTT. This sequence encodes CATSRVNTEAFF.

The chain uses TRBV7-9 and TRBJ2-1, with 9 bases fitting TRBD2. Per the germline V gene, CDR1 is SEHNR and CDR2 is FQNEAQ (reference sequence). CDR3 length: 15 residues. Unmatched junction bases numbered 4, after V lost 1 base and J lost 6 bases. The DNA for the CDR3 is TGTGCCAGCAGCTTAGGAGCGGGAGGCCCCAATGAGCAGTTCTTC. Translating it yields CASSLGAGGPNEQFF.

The genes are TRBV14 and TRBJ2-2; 8 nucleotides agree with TRBD1. The germline V gene has CDR1 SGHDN and CDR2 FVKESK. The CDR3 sequence is 16 residues long. J gave up 5 bases and V 4 bases, and 9 bases lay outside the gene matches. CDR3 in amino acids: CASSLQGATTTGELFF. The CDR3 DNA reads as TGTGCCAGCAGCCTCCAGGGGGCGACAACTACCGGGGAGCTGTTTTTT.

This clone was observed a single time. The chain combines TRBV27 with TRBJ2-3; D remains unclear. V was clipped by 2 bases and J by 5 bases, with 11 bases between them. Germline CDR1 is MNHEY and CDR2 is SMNVEV (reference sequence). The CDR3 is 14 amino acids. The CDR3 DNA sequence: TGTGCCAGCAGTTTAGGGCAGGTTCGAGATACGCAGTATTTT. Translated, it gives CASSLGQVRDTQYF.

In this sample, this clone turned up once. The chain uses TRBV4-3 and TRBJ1-1; tentatively, D is TRBD1 (6 bases). The CDR3 is 14 residues long. Germline V gives CDR1 LGHNA, CDR2 YSLEER. Trimming removed 0 bases from V and 6 bases from J, with 11 bases in between. CDR3 in DNA: TGCGCCAGCAGCCAAGATGGGTGGGGGCCTGAAGCTTTCTTT. It codes for CASSQDGWGPEAFF.

A single count supports this clone. J is TRBJ1-4 and V is TRBV7-9; no firm D call. There are 17 residues in the CDR3. V lost 0 bases, J lost 6 bases, and 17 bases lay in between. Looked up from germline, CDR1 is SEHNR and CDR2 is FQNEAQ (reference sequence). The CDR3, as DNA: TGTGCCAGCAGCTTAGCCGAATCGGGGTGGGCGGATGAAAAACTGTTTTTT. Translating gives CASSLAESGWADEKLFF.

This chain links TRBV6-1 with TRBJ2-3; TRBD1 is a possible D gene (6 bases). Germline values: CDR1 MNHNS, CDR2 SASEGT. The V gene lost 2 bases and the J gene lost 0 bases, with 9 bases spanning the gap. CDR3 length: 15 amino acids. The CDR3 loop is CASSEQGSSTDTQYF. The CDR3 bases are TGTGCCAGCAGTGAACAGGGGTCTAGCACAGATACGCAGTATTTT.

CDR3 sequence reads: CASSITGRNTEAFF. The CDR3 nucleotides are TGTGCCAGCTCGATTACAGGGAGGAACACTGAAGCTTTCTTT. This chain joins TRBV18 and TRBJ1-1; weak D call: TRBD1 (6 bases). V was trimmed by 6 bases and J by 1 base, leaving 12 bases between them. There are 14 residues in the CDR3. Germline lookup yields CDR1 KGHSH and CDR2 LQKENI.

The genes are TRBV27 and TRBJ2-2, with no clear D. The CDR3 has 14 amino acids. Germline V lookup: CDR1 MNHEY, CDR2 SMNVEV (reference sequence). The V and J ends lost 3 bases and 7 bases respectively, with 12 bases between them. CDR3 DNA sequence: TGTGCCAGCAGTTTGGAAAGGGCGAGCGGGGAGCTGTTTTTT. This gives the protein CASSLERASGELFF.